This entry features one TCR beta chain sequence. Method: immunoSEQ multiplex PCR; TCRdb's copy keeps in-frame clones and lacks some. Counted here are around 250,000 clones, about four fifths occurring once; the ten biggest clones make up less than 5.5%. The CDR3 is 17 residues long. Trimming cost V 1 base and J 5 bases; bases outside gene matches: 8. The data are from a study of blood T cell repertoires in COVID-19. The TCR originated in a man aged 40-50 years who had been exposed to COVID-19. Sequencing was carried out using PBMCs or T cells enriched from blood (not recorded which). V and J are TRBV23-1 and TRBJ1-5; 10 bases line up with TRBD1. TRBV23-1 is given ORF status, its function remaining uncertain. DNA of the CDR3: TGCGCCAGCAGTCAATGCCGGGACAGGGGCAGGGATCAGCCCCAGCATTTT. Protein: CASSQCRDRGRDQPQHF.